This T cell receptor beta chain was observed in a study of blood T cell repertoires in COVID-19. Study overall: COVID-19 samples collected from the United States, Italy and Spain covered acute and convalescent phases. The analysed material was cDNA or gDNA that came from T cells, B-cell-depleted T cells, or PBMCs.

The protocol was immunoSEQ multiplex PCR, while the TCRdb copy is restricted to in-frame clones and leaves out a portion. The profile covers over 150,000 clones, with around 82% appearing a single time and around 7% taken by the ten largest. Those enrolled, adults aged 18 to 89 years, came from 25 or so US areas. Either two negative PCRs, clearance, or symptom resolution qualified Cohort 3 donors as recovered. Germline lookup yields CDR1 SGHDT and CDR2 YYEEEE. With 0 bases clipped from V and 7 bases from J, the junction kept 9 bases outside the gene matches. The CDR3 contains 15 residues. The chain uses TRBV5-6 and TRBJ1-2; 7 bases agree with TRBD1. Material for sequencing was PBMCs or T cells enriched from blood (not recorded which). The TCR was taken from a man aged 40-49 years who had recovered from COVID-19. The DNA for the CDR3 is TGTGCCAGCAGCTTGGCAGGGGGATGGCTATTTGGCTACACCTTC. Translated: CASSLAGGWLFGYTF.